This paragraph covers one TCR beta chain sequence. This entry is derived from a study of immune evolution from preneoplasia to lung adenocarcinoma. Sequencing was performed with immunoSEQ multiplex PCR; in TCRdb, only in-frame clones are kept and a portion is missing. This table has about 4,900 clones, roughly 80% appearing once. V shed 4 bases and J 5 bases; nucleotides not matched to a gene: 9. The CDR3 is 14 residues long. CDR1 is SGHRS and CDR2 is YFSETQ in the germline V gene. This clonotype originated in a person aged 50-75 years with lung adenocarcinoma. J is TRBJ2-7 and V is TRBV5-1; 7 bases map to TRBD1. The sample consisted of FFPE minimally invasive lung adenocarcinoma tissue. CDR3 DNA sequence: TGCGCCAGCAGCGGGGGACAGCGATTCGACGAGCAGTACTTC. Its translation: CASSGGQRFDEQYF.